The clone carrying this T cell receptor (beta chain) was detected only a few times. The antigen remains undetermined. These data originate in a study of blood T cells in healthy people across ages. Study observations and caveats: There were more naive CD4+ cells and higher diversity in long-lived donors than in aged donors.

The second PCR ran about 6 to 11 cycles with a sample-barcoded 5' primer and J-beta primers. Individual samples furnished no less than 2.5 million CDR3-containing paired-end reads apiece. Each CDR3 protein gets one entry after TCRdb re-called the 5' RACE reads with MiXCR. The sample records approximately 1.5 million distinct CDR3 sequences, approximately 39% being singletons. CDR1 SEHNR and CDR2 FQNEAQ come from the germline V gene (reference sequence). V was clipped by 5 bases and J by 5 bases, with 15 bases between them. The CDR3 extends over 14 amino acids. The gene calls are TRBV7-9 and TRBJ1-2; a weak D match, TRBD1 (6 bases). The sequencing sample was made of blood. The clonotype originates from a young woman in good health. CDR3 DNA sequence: TGTGCCAGCAGCCCCCATTACAGGGAGTATGGCTACACCTTC. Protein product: CASSPHYREYGYTF.